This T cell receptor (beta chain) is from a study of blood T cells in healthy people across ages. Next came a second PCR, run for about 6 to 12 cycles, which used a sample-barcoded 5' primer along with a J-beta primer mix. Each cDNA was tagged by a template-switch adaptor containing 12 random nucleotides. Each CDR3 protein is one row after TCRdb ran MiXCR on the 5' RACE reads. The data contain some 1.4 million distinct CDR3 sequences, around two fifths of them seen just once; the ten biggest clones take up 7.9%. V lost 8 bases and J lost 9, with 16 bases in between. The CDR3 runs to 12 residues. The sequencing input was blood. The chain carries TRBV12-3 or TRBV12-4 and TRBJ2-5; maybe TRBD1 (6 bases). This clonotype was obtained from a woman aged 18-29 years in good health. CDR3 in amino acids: CASGSTRTAQYF. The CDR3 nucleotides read TGTGCCAGCGGATCGACCCGGACAGCCCAGTACTTC.